Presented here are 26 T cell receptor beta chains from one specimen sequenced in a study of somatic mutations in cytotoxic T cells in rheumatoid arthritis. The protocol was immunoSEQ multiplex PCR, while the TCRdb copy is restricted to in-frame clones and leaves out a portion. The table lists some 18,000 clones, about 81% of them singletons, with about an eighth in the top ten. Sequencing was done on a sample of CD8+ T cells sorted from blood. All receptors derive from an adult with rheumatoid arthritis.

The V call is TRBV2, the J call TRBJ1-5, with 11 bases identical to TRBD1. In germline, CDR1 is SNHLY, CDR2 FYNNEI. V was clipped by 6 bases and J by 6 bases; unmatched bases: 7. The CDR3 length is 15 residues. The CDR3 reads CASRTGTGGRQPQHF. The CDR3 region has the DNA TGTGCCAGCAGGACGGGGACAGGGGGTCGTCAGCCCCAGCATTTT.

The chain uses TRBV7-3 and TRBJ2-1; TRBD2 matches 12 bases. The trim removed 2 bases at V and 2 bases at J, leaving 7 bases unmatched. CDR1 and CDR2 (germline): SGHTA, FQGTGA. CDR3 length: 18 residues. The CDR3 here is CASSLSASGRAPYNEQFF. DNA of the CDR3: TGTGCCAGCAGCTTATCGGCTAGCGGGAGGGCCCCCTACAATGAGCAGTTCTTC. The whole variable domain, filled in from reference TRBV7-3 and TRBJ2-1, reads GAGVSQTPSNKVTEKGKYVELRCDPISGHTALYWYRQSLGQGPEFLIYFQGTGAADDSGLPNDRFFAVRPEGSVSTLKIQRTERGDSAVYLCASSLSASGRAPYNEQFFGPGTRLTVL.

The chain uses TRBV7-3 and TRBJ2-1; D is ambiguous. Per the germline V gene, CDR1 is SGHTA and CDR2 is FQGTGA. CDR3 length: 13 residues. Trimming removed 5 bases from V and 8 bases from J, with 13 bases in between. The CDR3: CASSPNSFDEQFF. In nucleotides, the CDR3 is TGTGCCAGCAGCCCGAACTCCTTTGATGAGCAGTTCTTC.

CDR3 bases: TGCAGCGTCCCAACGACCGGGACAGGGGGTTATGAGCAGTTCTTC. This sequence encodes CSVPTTGTGGYEQFF. This rearrangement joins TRBV29-1 to TRBJ2-1; the match to TRBD1 covers 11 bases. Losses at the gene ends were 6 bases for V and 8 bases for J; bases not matched to a gene: 12. Germline V gene data show CDR1 as SQVTM and CDR2 as ANQGSEA. The CDR3 is 15 amino acids.

This chain joins TRBV11-2 and TRBJ2-3; 8 nucleotides agree with TRBD1. V shed 4 bases, J shed 6 bases, and the junction held 6 bases outside the gene matches. Germline V gives CDR1 SGHAT, CDR2 FQNNGV. This CDR3 has 14 residues. Here the CDR3 DNA reads TGTGCCAGCAGCTACGACAGGGGTTACGATACGCAGTATTTT. Residues: CASSYDRGYDTQYF.

J is TRBJ2-7 and V is TRBV28; no reliable D call. This CDR3 comprises 13 residues. Germline V gene sequence: CDR1 MDHEN, CDR2 SYDVKM. Trimming removed 5 bases at V and 2 bases at J, with 10 bases between. The CDR3 loop reads CASSPTVTYEQYF. In nucleotides, the CDR3 is TGTGCCAGCAGTCCTACAGTTACCTACGAGCAGTACTTC.

The chain recombines TRBV27 with TRBJ2-6; D gene unclear. Germline loops: CDR1 MNHEY, CDR2 SMNVEV (reference sequence). The CDR3 has 17 residues. The germline V and J ends were trimmed by 2 bases and 0 bases, with 11 bases remaining between them. CDR3 coding DNA: TGTGCCAGCAGTTTACCGACGGTATACTCTGGGGCCAACGTCCTGACTTTC. It codes for CASSLPTVYSGANVLTF.

The rearrangement links TRBV19 to TRBJ2-3, with 9 bases identical to TRBD2. CDR3 length: 14 residues. V gave up 6 bases and J gave up 6 bases; unmatched junction bases: 7. In germline, CDR1 is LNHDA, CDR2 SQIVND (reference sequence). The CDR3 here is CASSEAGGPDTQYF. DNA for the CDR3: TGTGCCAGTAGCGAAGCGGGAGGTCCGGATACGCAGTATTTT.

This rearrangement joins TRBV7-9 to TRBJ1-1; D uncertain. CDR1 is SEHNR and CDR2 is FQNEAQ in the germline V gene (reference sequence). Trimming took 5 bases from V and 0 from J, leaving 25 bases between them. The CDR3 runs to 19 residues. For the CDR3, the DNA is TGTGCCAGCAGCGGCTGGCATGCAGGTTCCGGGAGAGTGAACACTGAAGCTTTCTTT. It is translated as CASSGWHAGSGRVNTEAFF.

The rearrangement uses TRBV19 and TRBJ1-5; TRBD1 matches at 7 bases. This CDR3 region has 15 residues. V shed 9 bases and J 2 bases; nucleotides not matched to a gene: 10. The germline gives CDR1 LNHDA, CDR2 SQIVND (reference sequence). The CDR3 reads CASEIYRGGNQPQHF. The DNA for the CDR3 is TGTGCCAGCGAAATCTACAGGGGCGGCAATCAGCCCCAGCATTTT. Complete variable domain (other parts from reference TRBV19 and TRBJ1-5): DGGITQSPKYLFRKEGQNVTLSCEQNLNHDAMYWYRQDPGQGLRLIYYSQIVNDFQKGDIAEGYSVSREKKESFPLTVTSAQKNPTAFYLCASEIYRGGNQPQHFGDGTRLSIL.

This sequence joins TRBV4-1 and TRBJ2-7, with 7 bases identical to TRBD1. V was clipped by 0 bases and J by 4 bases; unmatched bases: 15. There are 18 residues in the CDR3. The germline gives CDR1 MGHRA, CDR2 YSYEKL. The CDR3 region is CASSQDPQGPSLLYEQYF. CDR3 sequence (DNA): TGCGCCAGCAGCCAAGATCCACAGGGGCCCAGCTTATTGTACGAGCAGTACTTC.

The chain carries TRBV27 and TRBJ1-2, with 8 bases identical to TRBD1. The CDR3 totals 16 residues. With V trimmed by 0 bases and J by 6 bases, 9 bases remained unmatched. Looked up from germline, CDR1 is MNHEY and CDR2 is SMNVEV (reference sequence). The CDR3 region is CASSLSGRGRLDGYTF. The DNA for the CDR3 is TGTGCCAGCAGTTTATCGGGCAGGGGGCGGCTGGATGGCTACACCTTC.

V and J are TRBV23-1 and TRBJ2-5, with D maybe TRBD2 (7 bases). TRBV23-1 is an ORF, and what it does is uncertain. This CDR3 contains 16 residues. Trimming stripped 2 bases from V and 6 bases from J, with 19 bases between. The DNA for the CDR3 is TGCGCCAGCAGTCAACGGGGGCGGGGGTTCGGAAAGACCCAGTACTTC. Protein product: CASSQRGRGFGKTQYF.

The V gene is TRBV5-1, the J gene TRBJ1-1; no clear D. The CDR3 sequence is 15 residues long. Germline V gene lookup returns CDR1 SGHRS and CDR2 YFSETQ. Trimming pared 0 bases from V and 1 base from J, leaving 10 bases between. CDR3 sequence (DNA): TGCGCCAGCAGCTTGGGCGGTCAACAGAACACTGAAGCTTTCTTT. It codes for CASSLGGQQNTEAFF.

J is TRBJ2-5 and V is TRBV7-8; a weak D match, TRBD1 (5 bases). The CDR3 runs 15 residues. CDR1 is SGHVS, CDR2 FQNEAQ, per germline. Trimming stripped 1 base from V and 4 bases from J, with 13 bases between. The CDR3 bases are TGTGCCAGCAGCTTAGAGGCAGGGTGGGGAGAGACCCAGTACTTC. Translated, it gives CASSLEAGWGETQYF.

This sequence joins TRBV10-3 and TRBJ2-7, with D uncertain. Germline V CDR1 and CDR2: ENHRY, SYGVKD. CDR3 size: 13 residues. Trimming cost V 3 bases and J 7 bases, with 13 bases left between them. The CDR3, as DNA: TGTGCCATCAGTGACCTGGACGCCGTTGAGCAGTACTTC. It yields the protein CAISDLDAVEQYF.

There are a few counts of this clone. This chain links TRBV10-3 with TRBJ2-3; 9 positions agree with TRBD2. There are 14 residues in the CDR3. Trimming cost V 3 bases and J 5 bases; bases outside gene matches: 3. Germline-derived CDR1 and CDR2 are ENHRY and SYGVKD. As DNA, the CDR3 is TGTGCCATCAGTGATGCGGGGGGGGGAGATACGCAGTATTTT. The encoded protein is CAISDAGGGDTQYF.

The chain couples TRBV5-4 to TRBJ2-2; a weak D match, TRBD2 (6 bases). Trimming stripped 3 bases from V and 6 bases from J, with 15 bases between. Germline V lookup: CDR1 SGHNT, CDR2 YYREEE (reference sequence). The CDR3 contains 15 residues. For the CDR3, the DNA is TGTGCCAGCAGCTGGTGGGGGGATCAGGCCGGGGAGCTGTTTTTT. This translates into CASSWWGDQAGELFF. Together with reference TRBV5-4 and TRBJ2-2, the CDR3 gives the full variable domain: ETGVTQSPTHLIKTRGQQVTLRCSSQSGHNTVSWYQQALGQGPQFIFQYYREEENGRGNFPPRFSGLQFPNYSSELNVNALELDDSALYLCASSWWGDQAGELFFGEGSRLTVL.

The rearrangement joins TRBV27 to TRBJ2-7; D may be TRBD2 (6 bases). The germline V gene has CDR1 MNHEY and CDR2 SMNVEV (reference sequence). V was shortened by 5 bases and J by 2 bases, with 16 bases between the two germline ends. The CDR3 contains 15 residues. The CDR3 DNA follows: TGTGCCAGCAGTCTCGCCCGGGACTTAACCTACGAGCAGTACTTC. Amino acids: CASSLARDLTYEQYF.

The chain recombines TRBV30 with TRBJ2-7, with D tentatively TRBD1 or TRBD2 (6 bases each). The CDR3 runs 13 residues. Between the trimmed V and J ends, which lost 5 bases and 3 bases, there was a span of 14 bases. Germline V lookup: CDR1 GTSNPN, CDR2 SVGIG (reference sequence). The CDR3 DNA is TGTGCCTGGGAAAACAGGGACTTCTACGAGCAGTACTTC. Translation: CAWENRDFYEQYF.

This chain links TRBV21-1 with TRBJ2-1; the table assigns TRBD2, which was not confirmed against the DNA. TRBV21-1 is labeled a pseudogene. This CDR3 has 16 residues. CDR3 protein: CASSKKVAGSGNEQFF. CDR3 sequence (DNA): TGTGCCAGCAGCAAAAAGGTAGCGGGCTCGGGCAATGAGCAGTTCTTC.

The rearrangement links TRBV11-3 to TRBJ2-3, with TRBD2 matching over 12 bases. Germline V gene data show CDR1 as SGHNT and CDR2 as YENEEA. V shed 1 base and J 6 bases; nucleotides not matched to a gene: 14. The CDR3 is 19 residues long. The CDR3 sequence: CASSLGPRASGGGTDTQYF. Here the CDR3 DNA reads TGTGCCAGCAGCTTAGGCCCCCGGGCTAGCGGGGGGGGAACTGATACGCAGTATTTT.

The gene calls are TRBV4-3 and TRBJ2-3, with TRBD2 matching over 12 bases. Trimming cost V 1 base and J 3 bases; bases outside gene matches: 2. This CDR3 contains 16 residues. Germline CDR1 and CDR2: LGHNA and YSLEER. The CDR3 sequence: CASSQVLAGGTDTQYF. DNA of the CDR3: TGCGCCAGCAGCCAAGTACTAGCGGGGGGAACAGATACGCAGTATTTT.

This chain links TRBV30 with TRBJ1-2, with 8 bases matching TRBD1. Germline trimming cut 5 bases from V and 4 bases from J; bases unmatched to any gene: 3. CDR3 length equals 12 residues. CDR1 GTSNPN and CDR2 SVGIG come from the germline V gene (reference sequence). The CDR3 sequence is CAWEGTGYGYTF. DNA of the CDR3: TGTGCCTGGGAAGGGACAGGCTATGGCTACACCTTC.

The chain recombines TRBV28 with TRBJ2-1; maybe TRBD1 (5 bases). The V end was cut by 5 bases, the J end by 7 bases, with 9 bases between. The germline CDR1 and CDR2 sequences are MDHEN and SYDVKM. CDR3 length: 12 amino acids. The CDR3 nucleotides are TGTGCCAGCAGTCCCGCAGGGAATGAGCAGTTCTTC. This translates into CASSPAGNEQFF.

The chain recombines TRBV4-3 with TRBJ2-2; the match to TRBD2 covers 8 bases. The CDR3 loop spans 15 amino acids. CDR1 is LGHNA and CDR2 is YSLEER in the germline V gene. V shed 8 bases and J 7 bases; nucleotides not matched to a gene: 12. The CDR3 is CASSRAGGGGGELFF. The DNA for the CDR3 is TGCGCCAGCTCCCGTGCGGGGGGCGGAGGCGGGGAGCTGTTTTTT.